This paragraph reports one T cell receptor (beta chain). The data originate from a study of STAT5B mutations in CD4+ large granular lymphocyte leukemia. The CDR3 extends over 15 amino acids. With 2 bases removed from V and 0 bases from J, the gap between germline ends came to 11 bases. The germline V gene has CDR1 SGHRS and CDR2 YFSETQ. Profiling relied on immunoSEQ multiplex PCR, and the TCRdb table lists in-frame clones only, not all of them. The table has 20,000 to 25,000 clones, approximately 79% seen once. The clonotype originates from a human donor in good health. V gene TRBV5-1 combines with J gene TRBJ1-1; D remains ambiguous. The sequenced material came from CD4+ T cells from blood buffy coats. CDR3 in amino acids: CASSFSNTMNTEAFF. The CDR3 region has the DNA TGCGCCAGCAGCTTTTCCAATACCATGAACACTGAAGCTTTCTTT.